This T cell receptor beta chain came from a study of cytomegalovirus exposure and HLA in healthy donors. Whole-study context: An analysis done earlier identified more than 90 million unique TCR beta sequences from about 179 million T cells. General study findings and limits: When a later analysis compared HLA-associated TCR beta chains with equally common others, the HLA-associated chains turned out to be more clonally expanded and to have lower generation probabilities.

Germline V gene data show CDR1 as SGHTA and CDR2 as FQGNSA. The V segment lost 1 base and the J segment 0 bases; nucleotides outside the gene matches: 11. This CDR3 has 18 residues. In regard to this clone: The target antigen is unknown.

With 60 Vbeta and 13 Jbeta primers, the PCR was carried out. Data came from immunoSEQ multiplex PCR; TCRdb stores just in-frame clones and leaves some out. The sample has hundreds of thousands of clones; around four fifths are singletons. The V and J genes are TRBV7-2 and TRBJ2-7; 8 positions agree with TRBD2. The TCR was taken from an older woman in good health and CMV-seropositive. Sequenced sample: PBMCs. The CDR3 sequence is CASSLVNAPAGVSYEQYF. The CDR3 nucleotides read TGTGCCAGCAGCTTAGTTAACGCGCCAGCGGGGGTCTCCTACGAGCAGTACTTC.